This TCR beta chain was documented in a study of T cell responses to AZD1222 COVID-19 vaccine. General study points: There were mostly white British donors and more females than males, and clonal diversity was possibly underestimated.

In regard to this clone: Its antigen is still unknown.

V gave up 2 bases and J gave up 1 base, with 14 bases separating them. CDR3 length: 16 residues. Germline values: CDR1 MDHEN, CDR2 SYDVKM. Assay: immunoSEQ multiplex PCR; the TCRdb copy retains only in-frame clones and omits some. Of some 89,000 clones in the sample, roughly 88% were seen once. The source is an adult in good health. The V and J genes are TRBV28 and TRBJ1-1; D ambiguous. Sequencing used peripheral blood, obtained on day 0 of MenACWY control vaccination. In nucleotides, the CDR3 is TGTGCCAGCAGTTTAGACATCTTTTCGGGGAACACTGAAGCTTTCTTT. Translating it yields CASSLDIFSGNTEAFF.